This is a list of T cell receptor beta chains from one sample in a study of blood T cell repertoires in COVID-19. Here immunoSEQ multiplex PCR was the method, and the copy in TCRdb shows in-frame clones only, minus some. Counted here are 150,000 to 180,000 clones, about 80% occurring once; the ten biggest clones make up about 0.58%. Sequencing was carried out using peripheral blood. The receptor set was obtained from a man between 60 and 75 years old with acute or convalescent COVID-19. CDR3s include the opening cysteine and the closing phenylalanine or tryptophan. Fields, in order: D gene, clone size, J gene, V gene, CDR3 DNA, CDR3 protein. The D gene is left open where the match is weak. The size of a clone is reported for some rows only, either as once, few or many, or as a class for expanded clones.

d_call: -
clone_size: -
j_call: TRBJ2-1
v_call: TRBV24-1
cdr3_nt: TGTGCCACCAGTGATTCTGGCAGGGGCCCCTCCTACAATGAGCAGTTCTTC
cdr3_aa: CATSDSGRGPSYNEQFF

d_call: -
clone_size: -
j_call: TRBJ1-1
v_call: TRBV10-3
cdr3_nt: TGTGCCATCAATAGGGAACGGGGTGAAGCTTTCTTT
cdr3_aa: CAINRERGEAFF

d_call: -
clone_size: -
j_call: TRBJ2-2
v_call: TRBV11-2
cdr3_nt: TGTGCCAGCAGCTCGTACAGGTCCACCGGGGAGCTGTTTTTT
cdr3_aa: CASSSYRSTGELFF

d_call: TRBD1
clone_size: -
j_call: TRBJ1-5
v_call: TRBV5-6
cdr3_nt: TGTGCCAGCAGCTTGGGGACAGGGTTACTTCAGCCCCAGCATTTT
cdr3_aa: CASSLGTGLLQPQHF

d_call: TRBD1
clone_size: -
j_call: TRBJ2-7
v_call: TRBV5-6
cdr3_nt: TGTGCCAGCTATCCGGGACAGGCAAAATACGAGCAGTACTTC
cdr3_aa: CASYPGQAKYEQYF

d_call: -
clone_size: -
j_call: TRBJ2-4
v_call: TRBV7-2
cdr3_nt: TGTGCCAGCAGCTTTAACCGAGGGGGTAACATTCAGTACTTC
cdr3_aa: CASSFNRGGNIQYF

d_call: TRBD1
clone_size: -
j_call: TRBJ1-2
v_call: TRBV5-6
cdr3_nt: TGTGCCAGCAGCCCGGGACAGGGGGTAGGGGATGGCTACACCTTC
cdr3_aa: CASSPGQGVGDGYTF

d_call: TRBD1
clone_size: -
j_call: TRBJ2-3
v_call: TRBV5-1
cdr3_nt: TGCGCCAGCAGCTGGACAGGGGTAGGGACAGATACGCAGTATTTT
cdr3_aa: CASSWTGVGTDTQYF

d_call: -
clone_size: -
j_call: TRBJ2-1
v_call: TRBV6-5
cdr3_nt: TGTGCCAGCAGTTACGGACTCGAAAATGAGCAGTTCTTC
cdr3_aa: CASSYGLENEQFF

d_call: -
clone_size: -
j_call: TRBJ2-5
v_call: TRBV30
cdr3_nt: TGTGCCTGGGCGCAGGGGACCCAAGAGACCCAGTACTTC
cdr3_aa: CAWAQGTQETQYF

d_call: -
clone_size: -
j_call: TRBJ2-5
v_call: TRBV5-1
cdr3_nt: TGCGCCAGCAGCTTGGCCGAGGGACTTGGGGCAGAGACCCAGTACTTC
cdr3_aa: CASSLAEGLGAETQYF

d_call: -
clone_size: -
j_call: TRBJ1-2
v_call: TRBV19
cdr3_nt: TGTGCCAGTAGTCCCCGGACTGGAAACTATGGCTACACCTTC
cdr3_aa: CASSPRTGNYGYTF

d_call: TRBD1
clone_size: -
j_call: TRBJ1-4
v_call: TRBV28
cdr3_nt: TGTGCCAGCAGTTCGACAGGGGGGAATGAAAAACTGTTTTTT
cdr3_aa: CASSSTGGNEKLFF

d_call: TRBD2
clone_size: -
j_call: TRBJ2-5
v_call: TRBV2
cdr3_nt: TGTGCCAGCAGTGGGGACAGCGGGGGGGCCCGGGAGACCCAGTACTTC
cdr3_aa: CASSGDSGGARETQYF

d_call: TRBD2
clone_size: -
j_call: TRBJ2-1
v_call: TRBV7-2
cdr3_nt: TGTGCCAGCAGCCCTTCGGCCCTAGCGGGAGGAGATGAGCAGTTCTTC
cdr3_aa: CASSPSALAGGDEQFF

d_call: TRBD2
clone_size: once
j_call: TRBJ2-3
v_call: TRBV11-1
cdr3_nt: TGTGCCAGCAGGGCTAGCGGGGGGATCACAGATACGCAGTATTTT
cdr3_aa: CASRASGGITDTQYF

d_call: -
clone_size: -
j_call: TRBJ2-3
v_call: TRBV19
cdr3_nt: TGTGCCAGTAGTTCACAGGTTAGCGGTACGCAGTATTTT
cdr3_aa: CASSSQVSGTQYF

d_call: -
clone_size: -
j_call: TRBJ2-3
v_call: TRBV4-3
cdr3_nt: TGCGCCAGCAGCCAAGGAGAAGCGGCAGATACGCAGTATTTT
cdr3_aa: CASSQGEAADTQYF

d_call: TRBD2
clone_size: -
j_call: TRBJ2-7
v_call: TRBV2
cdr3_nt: TGTGCCAGCAGCCGCGGCGGGGGGGTCTACGAGCAGTACTTC
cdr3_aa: CASSRGGGVYEQYF